The 21 T cell receptor beta chains below were found in one sample sequenced in a study of beta chain features in type 1 diabetes. Expressed TCRB transcripts were sequenced, since all the RNA that had been isolated was reverse transcribed. Data came from immunoSEQ multiplex PCR; TCRdb stores just in-frame clones and leaves some out. This sample yields about 130,000 clones, of which roughly a tenth are seen a single time; roughly 0.7% belongs to the top ten. The sequenced material came from central memory CD4+ T cells from blood. These receptors were obtained from a man aged 18 to 30 in good health.

The DNA of the CDR3 is TGTGCCAGCAGCGCGCCGGGACTAGCGAGGACCGGGGAGCTGTTTTTT. This sequence encodes CASSAPGLARTGELFF. J is TRBJ2-2 and V is TRBV9; 10 bases line up with TRBD2. This CDR3 contains 16 residues. After removal of 3 bases from V and 5 bases from J, the junction contained 7 bases not matched to a gene. Per germline, CDR1 SGDLS and CDR2 YYNGEE.

This clone turned up a few times. The CDR3 loop is CASSLQTSGLTQYF. The DNA of the CDR3 is TGTGCCAGCAGCTTACAGACTAGCGGCCTGACGCAGTATTTT. J is TRBJ2-3 and V is TRBV7-2; 9 positions agree with TRBD2. The CDR3 is made up of 14 amino acids. V dropped 2 bases and J dropped 9; count of bases not matched to a gene: 6. Germline CDR1 SGHTA, CDR2 FQGNSA.

This clone was seen only a few times. One junction end disagrees with the germline gene, perhaps due to a read error. V gene TRBV27 combines with J gene TRBJ2-1; 7 positions agree with TRBD1. Germline CDR1 is MNHEY and CDR2 is SMNVEV (reference sequence). This CDR3 is built from 15 residues. The CDR3: CASTLTGTVYNEQFF. CDR3 coding DNA: TGTGCCAGCACTTTAACCGGGACAGTATACAATGAGCAGTTCTTC.

This sequence joins TRBV19 and TRBJ1-5; the match to TRBD1 covers 7 bases. V shed 6 bases and J 4 bases; nucleotides not matched to a gene: 9. Germline V gives CDR1 LNHDA, CDR2 SQIVND (reference sequence). This CDR3 comprises 15 residues. In DNA, the CDR3 is TGTGCCAGTAGAGACAGGGCGGAATGGAATCAGCCCCAGCATTTT. Its protein is CASRDRAEWNQPQHF.

This clone was seen only a few times. This chain uses TRBV4-2 with TRBJ2-5, with 7 bases that match TRBD2. CDR1 is LGHNA, CDR2 YNFKEQ, per germline. The length of the CDR3 is 15 residues. The V segment lost 0 bases and the J segment 4 bases; nucleotides outside the gene matches: 5. The CDR3 DNA reads TGTGCCAGCAGCCAAGATCCGGGGGGTGGAGAGACCCAGTACTTC. Protein product: CASSQDPGGGETQYF.

The rearrangement links TRBV9 to TRBJ2-5, with a tentative D call TRBD2 (5 bases). The CDR3 loop spans 13 amino acids. V was trimmed by 4 bases and J by 5 bases, leaving 12 bases between them. Germline V gives CDR1 SGDLS, CDR2 YYNGEE. The DNA for the CDR3 is TGTGCCAGCAGCACCTCAACGGGGGAGACCCAGTACTTC. It encodes CASSTSTGETQYF.

The V and J genes are TRBV9 and TRBJ1-1; no clear D. The CDR3 extends over 14 amino acids. Between the trimmed V and J ends, which lost 3 bases and 3 bases, there was a span of 12 bases. CDR1 and CDR2 from the germline V gene are SGDLS and YYNGEE. The CDR3 protein is CASSAAGVDTEAFF. The CDR3, as DNA: TGTGCCAGCAGCGCAGCCGGGGTTGACACTGAAGCTTTCTTT.

This clone has a handful of counts. The chain joins TRBV20-1 to TRBJ1-2; D unclear. V lost 6 bases to trimming and J lost 3 bases, with 8 bases between them. This CDR3 spans 11 amino acids. Germline assignment: CDR1 DFQATT and CDR2 SNEGSKA (reference sequence). The CDR3 nucleotides are TGCAGTGCCGGGGTGGACTATGGCTACACCTTC. Residues: CSAGVDYGYTF.

The CDR3 sequence is CASSFDISTDTQYF. The CDR3 DNA is TGCGCCAGCAGCTTTGACATTAGCACAGATACGCAGTATTTT. The chain uses TRBV5-1 and TRBJ2-3; D remains unclear. V dropped 2 bases and J dropped 0 bases, with 7 bases sitting between them. CDR3 length: 14 residues. The germline V gene has CDR1 SGHRS and CDR2 YFSETQ.

This rearrangement joins TRBV11-2 to TRBJ1-1; D is unclear. V was cut by 4 bases and J by 1 base, with 7 bases left in between. Germline CDR1 SGHAT, CDR2 FQNNGV. The CDR3 length is 13 residues. The CDR3 region is CASSSTENTEAFF. CDR3 nucleotides: TGTGCCAGCAGCTCAACAGAGAACACTGAAGCTTTCTTT.

V is TRBV18 and J is TRBJ1-2; D might be TRBD1 (6 bases). V was clipped by 1 base and J by 7 bases, with 22 bases between them. From germline, CDR1 is KGHSH and CDR2 LQKENI. The CDR3 spans 17 residues. CDR3 amino acids: CASSPQPNYRDVGGYTF. The CDR3 DNA reads as TGTGCCAGCTCACCACAGCCCAACTACAGGGACGTCGGTGGCTACACCTTC.

This clone was detected only a few times. The chain carries TRBV21-1 and TRBJ1-4; the D call in the table, TRBD1, was not verified against the DNA. TRBV21-1 is flagged as a pseudogene. The CDR3 contains 16 residues. The chain's CDR3 is CASSIPDRWRNEKLFF. CDR3 DNA: TGTGCCAGCAGCATCCCAGACAGGTGGAGGAATGAAAAACTGTTTTTT.

This chain connects TRBV11-2 to TRBJ2-2, with D tentatively TRBD1 (6 bases). Germline V gene lookup returns CDR1 SGHAT and CDR2 FQNNGV. The CDR3 is 16 residues long. Trimming left V 5 bases short and J 1 base short, with 14 bases between. The CDR3 sequence is CASSMNSRGNTGELFF. CDR3 in DNA: TGTGCCAGCAGCATGAACTCCAGGGGGAACACCGGGGAGCTGTTTTTT.

The chain couples TRBV25-1 to TRBJ1-2; TRBD1 matches at 8 bases. Unmatched junction bases numbered 9, after V lost 8 bases and J lost 4 bases. The V gene's germline CDR1 is MGHDK and CDR2 SYGVNS. The CDR3 consists of 14 residues. CDR3 sequence (DNA): TGTGCCAGCCTGGGGGACAGGCTATTCTATGGCTACACCTTC. Translating gives CASLGDRLFYGYTF.

The chain has TRBV7-9 and TRBJ1-5; D remains ambiguous. CDR1 and CDR2 from the germline V gene are SEHNR and FQNEAQ (reference sequence). Deletions cut 5 bases from V and 5 bases from J, with 13 bases between. This CDR3 is 14 amino acids long. CDR3 bases: TGTGCCAGCAGCCCACAGAGATCCCATCAGCCCCAGCATTTT. Translated, it gives CASSPQRSHQPQHF.

This clone has a handful of counts. The rearrangement joins TRBV10-3 to TRBJ2-2, with 8 bases fitting TRBD1. The CDR3 covers 18 residues. CDR1 and CDR2 from the germline V gene are ENHRY and SYGVKD. Trimming at V came to 8 bases and at J to 2 bases, leaving 16 bases not matched to a gene. The DNA for the CDR3 is TGTGCCATCGCTCCCTCCAAAGACAGGGGAATTAACACCGGGGAGCTGTTTTTT. It specifies CAIAPSKDRGINTGELFF.

CDR3 sequence: CAWSVTRTGPSYEQYF. The CDR3 nucleotides are TGTGCCTGGAGTGTAACCAGAACAGGGCCTTCCTACGAGCAGTACTTC. The chain has TRBV30 and TRBJ2-7; D might be TRBD1 (6 bases). Trimming removed 0 bases at V and 1 base at J, with 16 bases between. Per the germline V gene, CDR1 is GTSNPN and CDR2 is SVGIG (reference sequence). This CDR3 has 16 residues.

This clone has at least ten counts. CDR3 sequence: CASSFQGNTIYF. Here the CDR3 DNA reads TGTGCCAGCAGTTTTCAGGGAAACACCATATATTTT. This rearrangement joins TRBV13 to TRBJ1-3, with unresolved D. Trimming took off 6 bases at V and 4 bases at J, with 7 bases between the two ends. Looked up from germline, CDR1 is PRHDT and CDR2 is FYEKMQ (reference sequence). The CDR3 is 12 amino acids.

This clone occurred many times. CDR3 loop: CAWRSGPYNEQFF. Here the CDR3 DNA reads TGTGCCTGGAGATCGGGTCCCTACAATGAGCAGTTCTTC. This rearrangement joins TRBV30 to TRBJ2-1; D is unclear. The CDR3 is made up of 13 amino acids. The V end lost 3 bases, the J end lost 2 bases, and 8 bases lay between the germline ends. CDR1 is GTSNPN and CDR2 is SVGIG in the germline V gene (reference sequence). Combining the CDR3 with reference TRBV30 and TRBJ2-1 gives the whole variable domain SQTIHQWPATLVQPVGSPLSLECTVEGTSNPNLYWYRQAAGRGLQLLFYSVGIGQISSEVPQNLSASRPQDRQFILSSKKLLLSDSGFYLCAWRSGPYNEQFFGPGTRLTVL.

The chain uses TRBV19 and TRBJ2-4; possible D gene TRBD2, 6 bases. This CDR3 region has 16 residues. Trimming pared 7 bases from V and 0 bases from J, leaving 16 bases between. Germline assignment: CDR1 LNHDA and CDR2 SQIVND (reference sequence). The CDR3 sequence is CASTPGGFSAKNIQYF. CDR3 coding DNA: TGTGCCAGTACCCCCGGGGGATTTTCAGCCAAAAACATTCAGTACTTC.

This chain joins TRBV27 and TRBJ2-2, with TRBD2 matching over 12 bases. Germline V CDR1 and CDR2: MNHEY, SMNVEV (reference sequence). The CDR3 has 19 residues. J lost 3 bases, V lost 7 bases, and 15 bases had no gene match. The CDR3 nucleotides read TGTGCCAGCAAGATATCCGGGCTAGCGGGGGGGCGGTACACCGGGGAGCTGTTTTTT. Translation: CASKISGLAGGRYTGELFF.